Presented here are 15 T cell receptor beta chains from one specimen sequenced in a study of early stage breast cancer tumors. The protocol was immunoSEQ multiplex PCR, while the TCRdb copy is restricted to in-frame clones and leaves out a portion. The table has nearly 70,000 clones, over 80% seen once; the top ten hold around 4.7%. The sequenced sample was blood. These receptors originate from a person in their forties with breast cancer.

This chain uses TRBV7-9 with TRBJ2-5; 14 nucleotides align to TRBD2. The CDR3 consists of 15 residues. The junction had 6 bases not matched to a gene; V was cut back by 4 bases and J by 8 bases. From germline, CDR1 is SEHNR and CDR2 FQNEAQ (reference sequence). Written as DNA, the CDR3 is TGTGCCAGCAGCTCCACCGGGACTAGCGGGAGAACCCAGTACTTC. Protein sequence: CASSSTGTSGRTQYF.

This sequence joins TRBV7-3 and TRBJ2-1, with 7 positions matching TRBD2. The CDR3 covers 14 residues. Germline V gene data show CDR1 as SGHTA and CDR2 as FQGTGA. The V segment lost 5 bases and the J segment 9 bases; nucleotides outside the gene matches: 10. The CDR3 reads CASSPGGSVSEQFF. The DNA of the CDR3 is TGTGCCAGCAGCCCGGGCGGGAGTGTAAGTGAGCAGTTCTTC. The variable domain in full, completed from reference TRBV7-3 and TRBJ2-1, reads GAGVSQTPSNKVTEKGKYVELRCDPISGHTALYWYRQSLGQGPEFLIYFQGTGAADDSGLPNDRFFAVRPEGSVSTLKIQRTERGDSAVYLCASSPGGSVSEQFFGPGTRLTVL.

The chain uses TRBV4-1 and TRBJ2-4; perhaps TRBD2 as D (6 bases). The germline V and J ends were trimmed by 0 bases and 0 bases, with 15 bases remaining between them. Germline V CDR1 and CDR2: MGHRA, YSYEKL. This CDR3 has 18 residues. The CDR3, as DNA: TGCGCCAGCAGCCAAGATAAATGGCGGGAAGTAGCCAAAAACATTCAGTACTTC. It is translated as CASSQDKWREVAKNIQYF.

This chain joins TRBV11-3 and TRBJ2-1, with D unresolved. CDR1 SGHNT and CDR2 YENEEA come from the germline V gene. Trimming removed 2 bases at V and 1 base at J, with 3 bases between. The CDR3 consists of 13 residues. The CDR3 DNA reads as TGTGCCAGCAGCTTAACTTCCTACAATGAGCAGTTCTTC. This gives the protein CASSLTSYNEQFF.

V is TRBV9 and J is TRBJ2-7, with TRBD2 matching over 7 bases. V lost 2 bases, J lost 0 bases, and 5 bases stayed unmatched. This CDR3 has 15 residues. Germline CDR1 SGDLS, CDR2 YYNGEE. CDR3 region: CASSVSGGSSYEQYF. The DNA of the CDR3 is TGTGCCAGCAGCGTTAGTGGCGGGAGCTCCTACGAGCAGTACTTC.

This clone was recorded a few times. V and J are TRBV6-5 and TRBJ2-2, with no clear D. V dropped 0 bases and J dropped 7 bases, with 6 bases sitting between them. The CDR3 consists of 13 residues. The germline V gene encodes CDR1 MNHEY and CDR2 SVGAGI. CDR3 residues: CASSYSSFGELFF. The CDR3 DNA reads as TGTGCCAGCAGTTACTCGAGTTTCGGGGAGCTGTTTTTT.

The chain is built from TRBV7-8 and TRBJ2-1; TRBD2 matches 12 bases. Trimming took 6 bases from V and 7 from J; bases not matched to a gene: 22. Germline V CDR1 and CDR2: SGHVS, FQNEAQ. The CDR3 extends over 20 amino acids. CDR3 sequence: CASSQQGFGASGRARNEQFF. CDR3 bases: TGTGCCAGCAGTCAACAGGGCTTCGGAGCTAGCGGGAGGGCCAGGAATGAGCAGTTCTTC.

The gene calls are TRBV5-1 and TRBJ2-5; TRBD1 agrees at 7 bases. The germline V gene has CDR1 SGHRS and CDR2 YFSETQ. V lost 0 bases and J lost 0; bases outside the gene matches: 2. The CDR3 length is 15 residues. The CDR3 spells CASSLGDRDQETQYF. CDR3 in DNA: TGCGCCAGCAGCTTGGGAGACAGGGACCAAGAGACCCAGTACTTC.

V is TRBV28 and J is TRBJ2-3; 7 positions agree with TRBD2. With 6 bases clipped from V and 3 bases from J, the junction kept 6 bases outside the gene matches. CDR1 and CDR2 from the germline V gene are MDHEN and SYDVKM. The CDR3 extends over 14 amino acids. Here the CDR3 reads CASRSGMGTDTQYF. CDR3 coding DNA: TGTGCCAGCAGGAGCGGGATGGGGACAGATACGCAGTATTTT.

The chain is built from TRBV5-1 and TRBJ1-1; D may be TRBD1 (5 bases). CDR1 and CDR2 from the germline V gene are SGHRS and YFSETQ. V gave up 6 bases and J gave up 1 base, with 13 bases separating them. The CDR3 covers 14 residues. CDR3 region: CASTSTGPNTEAFF. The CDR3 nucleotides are TGCGCCAGCACCTCGACGGGGCCGAACACTGAAGCTTTCTTT.

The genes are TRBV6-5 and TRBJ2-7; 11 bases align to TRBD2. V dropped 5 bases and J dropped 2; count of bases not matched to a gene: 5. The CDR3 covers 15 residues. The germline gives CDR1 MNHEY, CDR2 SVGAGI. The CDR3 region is CASSPRLAGTYEQYF. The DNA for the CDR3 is TGTGCCAGCAGTCCCCGACTAGCGGGGACCTACGAGCAGTACTTC.

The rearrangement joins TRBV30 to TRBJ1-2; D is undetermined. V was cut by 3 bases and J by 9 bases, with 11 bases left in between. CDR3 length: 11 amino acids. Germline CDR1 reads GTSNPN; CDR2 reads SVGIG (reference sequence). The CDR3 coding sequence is TGTGCCTGGAGGGTTTCCGGGAGCTACACCTTC. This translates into CAWRVSGSYTF.

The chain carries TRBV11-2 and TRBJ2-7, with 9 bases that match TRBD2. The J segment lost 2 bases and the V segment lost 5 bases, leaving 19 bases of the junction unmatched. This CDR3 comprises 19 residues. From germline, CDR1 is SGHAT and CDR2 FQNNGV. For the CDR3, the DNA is TGTGCCAGCAGCCATCTTGGGATACAGGCGGGAGGGCTACCCTACGAGCAGTACTTC. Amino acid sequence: CASSHLGIQAGGLPYEQYF.

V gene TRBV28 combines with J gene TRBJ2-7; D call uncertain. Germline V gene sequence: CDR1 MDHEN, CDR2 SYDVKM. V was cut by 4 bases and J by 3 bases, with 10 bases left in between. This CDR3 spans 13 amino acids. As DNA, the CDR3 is TGTGCCAGCAGTTCGGCCCCGGTCTACGAGCAGTACTTC. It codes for CASSSAPVYEQYF.

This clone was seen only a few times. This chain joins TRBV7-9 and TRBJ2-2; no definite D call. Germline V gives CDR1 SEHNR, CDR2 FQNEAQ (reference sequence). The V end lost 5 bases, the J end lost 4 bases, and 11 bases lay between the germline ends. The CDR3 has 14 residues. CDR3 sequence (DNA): TGTGCCAGCAGCCCAAACCCCTTCACCGGGGAGCTGTTTTTT. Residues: CASSPNPFTGELFF.